These 28 T cell receptor beta chains were all obtained from the same sample, sequenced in a study of Graves' ophthalmopathy and Graves' hyperthyroidism. TCR beta CDR3 regions were amplified from RNA transcripts. RT-PCR in the first round used HTBI primers; a second-round multiplex PCR followed. TCRdb recomputed calls from the multiplex PCR reads with MiXCR, one row per CDR3 protein. The sample lists about 39,000 distinct CDR3 sequences; approximately 50% were seen once. Material: peripheral blood. The receptor source for this set is an adult woman with stable Graves' hyperthyroidism.

The chain couples TRBV25-1 to TRBJ2-7; 13 nucleotides align to TRBD2. The CDR3 has 16 amino acids. Germline assignment: CDR1 MGHDK and CDR2 SYGVNS. The V gene end was trimmed by 8 bases and the J gene end by 0 bases; junction bases not matched to a gene: 7. The CDR3 spells CASSGTSGISSYEQYF. Written as DNA, the CDR3 is TGTGCCAGCTCCGGGACTAGCGGGATAAGCTCCTACGAGCAGTACTTC.

Relative to its sample, this clonotype is medium-sized. The chain joins TRBV11-2 to TRBJ2-5; TRBD2 agrees at 7 bases. Germline CDR1 reads SGHAT; CDR2 reads FQNNGV. The CDR3 spans 16 residues. V dropped 7 bases and J dropped 2; count of bases not matched to a gene: 13. The CDR3 loop is CASTKGRERGQETQYF. The DNA for the CDR3 is TGTGCCAGCACCAAAGGGCGGGAGCGGGGTCAAGAGACCCAGTACTTC.

The chain recombines TRBV10-3 with TRBJ1-5; 8 nucleotides line up with TRBD1. The length of the CDR3 is 16 residues. The trim removed 2 bases at V and 5 bases at J, leaving 8 bases unmatched. The V gene's germline CDR1 is ENHRY and CDR2 SYGVKD. DNA of the CDR3: TGTGCCATCAGTGAGGGCCAGGGGGCAATGGATCAGCCCCAGCATTTT. Its translation: CAISEGQGAMDQPQHF.

This clonotype was recorded at least ten times. The genes are TRBV5-1 and TRBJ1-1; D might be TRBD1 (5 bases). Trimming took 0 bases from V and 6 from J, leaving 12 bases between them. Germline CDR1 and CDR2: SGHRS and YFSETQ. This CDR3 has 14 residues. CDR3 sequence (DNA): TGCGCCAGCAGCTTGGCCGGGGGGTATTCTGAAGCTTTCTTT. This codes for CASSLAGGYSEAFF.

The V call is TRBV20-1, the J call TRBJ1-6; possible D gene TRBD1, 5 bases. The V end was cut by 5 bases, the J end by 9 bases, with 14 bases between. CDR1 is DFQATT and CDR2 is SNEGSKA in the germline V gene (reference sequence). The CDR3 runs to 13 residues. The DNA of the CDR3 is TGCAGTGCTCTGGCTAGCGGGGGTTCACCCCTCCACTTT. It is translated as CSALASGGSPLHF.

This clonotype was seen only a few times. The V call is TRBV15, the J call TRBJ2-2; D not certain. V was pared by 6 bases and J by 1 base, with 12 bases between. CDR3 length: 15 amino acids. Germline V gene sequence: CDR1 LNHNV, CDR2 YYDKDF (reference sequence). CDR3 amino acids: CATRAGRRNTGELFF. DNA for the CDR3: TGTGCCACCAGAGCCGGACGGAGGAACACCGGGGAGCTGTTTTTT.

Comment on this clonotype: Because it lacks the conserved phenylalanine or tryptophan at the end, this CDR3 is likely a read error. The chain has TRBV7-2 and TRBJ1-5, with 9 positions matching TRBD1. The CDR3 extends over 15 amino acids. Germline V gene sequence: CDR1 SGHTA, CDR2 FQGNSA. V shed 3 bases, J shed 5 bases, and the junction held 5 bases outside the gene matches. The CDR3, as DNA: TGTGCCAGCAGCTTCCGGGGACAGGGTTATCAGCCCCAGCATTCT. Protein: CASSFRGQGYQPQHS.

Concerning this clonotype itself: Sequence at one end of the junction differs from germline and may be a read error. This rearrangement joins TRBV7-8 to TRBJ2-6; TRBD2 agrees at 14 bases. Germline V gene data show CDR1 as SGHVS and CDR2 as FQNEAQ. The CDR3 runs to 18 residues. The DNA of the CDR3 is TGTGCCAGCAGCTTTCCGACTAGCGGGAGGGCTGGGGCCAACGTCCTGACCTTC. Translated: CASSFPTSGRAGANVLTF. The full variable domain, in which reference TRBV7-8 and TRBJ2-6 provide the parts outside the CDR3, is GAGVSQSPRYKVAKRGQDVALRCDPISGHVSLFWYQQALGQGPEFLTYFQNEAQLDKSGLPSDRFFAERPEGSVSTLKIQRTQQEDSAVYLCASSFPTSGRAGANVLTFGAGSRLTVL.

Many counts were recorded for this clonotype. This rearrangement joins TRBV6-5 to TRBJ2-2; 12 positions agree with TRBD2. CDR1 MNHEY and CDR2 SVGAGI come from the germline V gene. V shed 6 bases, J shed 6 bases, and the junction held 8 bases outside the gene matches. The CDR3 is made up of 16 amino acids. DNA of the CDR3: TGTGCCAGCAGCCGTCAACTAGCGGGAGGAGCCGGGGAGCTGTTTTTT. Translating it yields CASSRQLAGGAGELFF.

In this sample, this clonotype turned up many times. V gene TRBV7-8 combines with J gene TRBJ2-5; TRBD2 matches at 10 bases. The germline gives CDR1 SGHVS, CDR2 FQNEAQ. The junction had 10 bases not matched to a gene; V was cut back by 1 base and J by 5 bases. The CDR3 loop spans 17 amino acids. The CDR3 here is CASSLGRSGRARETQYF. CDR3 coding DNA: TGTGCCAGCAGCTTAGGGAGAAGCGGGAGGGCCCGTGAGACCCAGTACTTC. The whole variable domain, remainder taken from reference TRBV7-8 and TRBJ2-5, is GAGVSQSPRYKVAKRGQDVALRCDPISGHVSLFWYQQALGQGPEFLTYFQNEAQLDKSGLPSDRFFAERPEGSVSTLKIQRTQQEDSAVYLCASSLGRSGRARETQYFGPGTRLLVL.

In regard to this clonotype: The conserved phenylalanine or tryptophan is not found at the CDR3 terminus, so this likely reflects a read error. The DNA is omitted, as the CDR3 cannot be located on it reliably, and the CDR3 follows TCRdb's listing. The CDR3 here is CSDGGQLNTEAFFEQ. V gene TRBV29-1 combines with J gene TRBJ1-4; the table's D call TRBD1 went unverified against the DNA. The CDR3 length equals 15 residues, ends included. CDR1 SQVTM and CDR2 ANQGSEA come from the germline V gene.

V is TRBV7-6 and J is TRBJ2-7; 10 bases are shared with TRBD2. The CDR3 consists of 14 residues. With V trimmed by 0 bases and J by 6 bases, 2 bases remained unmatched. The germline V gene encodes CDR1 SGHVS and CDR2 FNYEAQ. In DNA form, the CDR3 reads TGTGCCAGCAGCTTAGCGTCTAGCGGGAGCGAGCAGTACTTC. Protein: CASSLASSGSEQYF.

V is TRBV10-3 and J is TRBJ2-5; TRBD2 might be the D (6 bases). From germline, CDR1 is ENHRY and CDR2 SYGVKD. V was clipped by 2 bases and J by 12 bases, with 16 bases between them. This CDR3 is built from 13 residues. CDR3 in DNA: TGTGCCATCAGTGAGCGTTGGGACGGGAGCGAGTACTTC. Protein sequence: CAISERWDGSEYF.

This clonotype was counted once. One end of the junction varies from germline; a read error may be responsible. This chain uses TRBV10-2 with TRBJ2-5, with no clear D. Per germline, CDR1 WSHSY and CDR2 SAAADI. The CDR3 has 14 amino acids. For the CDR3, the DNA is TGTGCCATCAGTGATCACGGGCTTCGGGAGACCCAGTACTTC. This sequence encodes CAISDHGLRETQYF.

This clonotype was counted ten times or more. The junction departs from the called germline gene at one end, perhaps through a read error. The chain couples TRBV6-2 or TRBV6-3 to TRBJ2-7; D assignment may be TRBD1 or TRBD2 (5 bases each). CDR1 and CDR2 from the germline V gene are MNHEY and SVGEGT. The CDR3 length is 14 residues. The CDR3 DNA reads TGTGCCAGCAGTGACGCCGGGACCTCCCACGAGCAGTACTTC. This gives the protein CASSDAGTSHEQYF.

This clonotype has ten or more counts. The chain couples TRBV20-1 to TRBJ1-5; possible D gene TRBD1, 5 bases. CDR1 and CDR2 from the germline V gene are DFQATT and SNEGSKA (reference sequence). The V end was cut by 1 base, the J end by 0 bases, with 16 bases between. The CDR3 length is 17 residues. DNA for the CDR3: TGCAGTGCTAGAGTGGGCGGGCCGGGGGATAGCAATCAGCCCCAGCATTTT. Encoded protein: CSARVGGPGDSNQPQHF.

In the case of this clonotype: Its ends do not fully match the called genes, so a read error is possible. V usage is TRBV29-1 and J usage is TRBJ1-1; 7 bases are shared with TRBD1. This CDR3 spans 13 amino acids. The germline gives CDR1 SQVTM, CDR2 ANQGSEA. CDR3 protein: CSVAQGGPTVAFF. In DNA, the CDR3 is TGCAGCGTTGCCCAGGGGGGGCCCACTGTAGCTTTCTTT.

This clonotype has ten or more counts. The chain recombines TRBV29-1 with TRBJ2-3; D remains ambiguous. The germline gives CDR1 SQVTM, CDR2 ANQGSEA. V gave up 5 bases and J gave up 4 bases, with 16 bases separating them. The CDR3 has 14 residues. CDR3 sequence: CSVKERRLADTQYF. The DNA of the CDR3 is TGCAGCGTTAAGGAACGGCGGTTAGCAGATACGCAGTATTTT.

This clonotype qualifies as medium-sized (0.01 to 0.1%). The rearrangement uses TRBV29-1 and TRBJ1-1; maybe TRBD1 (5 bases). V was clipped by 4 bases and J by 4 bases, with 13 bases between them. The CDR3 is made up of 13 amino acids. Germline V gene lookup returns CDR1 SQVTM and CDR2 ANQGSEA. The DNA of the CDR3 is TGCAGCGTTGTGGGGGGAACGGGCACTGAAGCTTTCTTT. This translates into CSVVGGTGTEAFF.

The gene calls are TRBV29-1 and TRBJ2-1; D might be TRBD2 (5 bases). This CDR3 region has 13 residues. Trimming pared 7 bases from V and 0 bases from J, leaving 10 bases between. The germline V gene has CDR1 SQVTM and CDR2 ANQGSEA. CDR3: CSADGVSYNEQFF. The CDR3 DNA reads as TGCAGCGCGGACGGGGTCTCCTACAATGAGCAGTTCTTC.

This clonotype was counted once. The CDR3 does not end in the conserved phenylalanine or tryptophan, so this is likely a read error. V is TRBV7-9 and J is TRBJ1-5; no definite D call. This CDR3 has 15 residues. Germline assignment: CDR1 SEHNR and CDR2 FQNEAQ (reference sequence). V was trimmed by 4 bases and J by 2 bases, leaving 12 bases between them. CDR3 residues: CASSSGREGNQPQHL. CDR3 DNA sequence: TGTGCCAGCAGCTCTGGTCGTGAGGGCAATCAGCCCCAGCATCTT.

The table lists this clonotype with many counts. This sequence joins TRBV27 and TRBJ1-1; 7 bases match TRBD1. The J segment lost 5 bases and the V segment lost 0 bases, leaving 6 bases of the junction unmatched. The CDR3 contains 15 residues. Germline V gene sequence: CDR1 MNHEY, CDR2 SMNVEV (reference sequence). CDR3 nucleotide sequence: TGTGCCAGCAGTTTATCGCCAGGGGGAAAGACTGAAGCTTTCTTT. Translating it yields CASSLSPGGKTEAFF.

This clonotype was seen at least ten times. V gene TRBV2 combines with J gene TRBJ2-7, with D tentatively TRBD1 (5 bases). The CDR3 is 16 residues long. The germline V gene has CDR1 SNHLY and CDR2 FYNNEI. With 3 bases removed from V and 3 bases from J, the gap between germline ends came to 18 bases. The CDR3 DNA reads as TGTGCCAGCAGTGATTTTTGGCAGGGTTTTATCTACGAGCAGTACTTC. Translated, it gives CASSDFWQGFIYEQYF.

As concerns this clonotype: In this CDR3 the conserved last residue, phenylalanine or tryptophan, is missing, so a read error is likely. The genes are TRBV12-3 or TRBV12-4 and TRBJ2-7, with D possibly being TRBD2 (6 bases). The CDR3 is 14 residues long. Between the trimmed V and J ends, which lost 8 bases and 7 bases, there was a span of 21 bases. CDR3 sequence reads: CASQPGGVGYEQYL. The CDR3 bases are TGTGCCAGCCAACCTGGCGGGGTCGGGTATGAGCAGTACCTC.

About this clonotype: Because it lacks the conserved phenylalanine or tryptophan at the end, this CDR3 is likely a read error. This chain joins TRBV7-6 and TRBJ1-2, with 8 bases lining up with TRBD1. With V trimmed by 5 bases and J by 5 bases, 4 bases remained unmatched. The CDR3 has 13 residues. The germline CDR1 and CDR2 sequences are SGHVS and FNYEAQ. The CDR3 DNA follows: TGTGCCAGCAGCACACAGGGGGAGTATGGCTACACCTCC. Translation gives CASSTQGEYGYTS.

The table lists this clonotype with a count of one. The chain has TRBV24-1 and TRBJ1-3; D unclear. V was clipped by 9 bases and J by 2 bases, with 13 bases between them. The CDR3 totals 14 residues. Germline V gene data show CDR1 as KGHDR and CDR2 as SFDVKD. CDR3 in amino acids: CATQSATTGNTIYF. CDR3 in DNA: TGTGCCACCCAGTCCGCGACCACTGGAAACACCATATATTTT.

This clonotype has ten or more counts. V is TRBV9 and J is TRBJ1-2, with no clear D. The CDR3 is 13 amino acids. Trimming cost V 0 bases and J 1 base, with 4 bases left between them. Germline V CDR1 and CDR2: SGDLS, YYNGEE. The CDR3 DNA follows: TGTGCCAGCAGCGTAGATCATAACTATGGCTACACCTTC. Encoded protein: CASSVDHNYGYTF.

This sequence joins TRBV7-3 and TRBJ2-2, with 8 bases identical to TRBD1. This CDR3 region has 14 residues. CDR1 and CDR2 from the germline V gene are SGHTA and FQGTGA. With 4 bases clipped from V and 9 bases from J, the junction kept 7 bases outside the gene matches. In DNA, the CDR3 is TGTGCCAGCAGCTCTGTTGCAGGGGGCCGGGAGCTGTTTTTT. Encoded protein: CASSSVAGGRELFF.